This T cell receptor (beta chain) comes out of a study of blood T cell repertoires in COVID-19. The assay was immunoSEQ multiplex PCR, and TCRdb's table has in-frame clones only and misses some. The sample lists some 140,000 clones, roughly 81% occurring once. This CDR3 has 15 amino acids. Germline loops: CDR1 SGHRS, CDR2 YFSETQ. V was cut by 2 bases and J by 4 bases, with 15 bases left in between. This clonotype was obtained from a human donor in a cohort sampled during active COVID-19. Sequenced input: peripheral blood. The chain couples TRBV5-1 to TRBJ2-5; weak D call: TRBD2 (5 bases). The CDR3 nucleotides are TGCGCCAGCAGCTTTGGGGAGAGTAGTCGAGAGACCCAGTACTTC. It is translated as CASSFGESSRETQYF.